This T cell receptor (beta chain) is from a study of tumor-infiltrating lymphocytes in primary liver carcinoma. Germline assignment: CDR1 SGHAT and CDR2 FQNNGV. V lost 0 bases, J lost 9 bases, and 12 bases lay in between. This CDR3 has 13 amino acids. From unsorted bulk tissue weighing 20-30 mg, DNA and RNA were co-extracted. Every one of the tumor samples had a viable tumor cell content above 85%. For this clonotype: Its antigen is unknown.

Study-wide results and limits: Relative to tumor region pairs, the tumor-adjacent and tumor-blood pairs showed overlap that was lower.

Total RNA amounting to roughly 450 ng was the source from which TCR beta cDNA was made with a constant-region primer. Researchers made the TCR beta libraries by running three nested multiplex PCR rounds with slightly modified ARM-PCR. Running 10 cycles apiece, the first two PCR rounds relied on TRBV1-TRBV30 forward primers together with a C-beta reverse primer. TCRdb redid the calling of the multiplex PCR reads with MiXCR, one entry per CDR3 protein. The table records about 110,000 distinct CDR3 sequences, less than 80% of them present only once. The chain couples TRBV11-2 to TRBJ2-7; a weak D match, TRBD2 (6 bases). This receptor was obtained from a woman between 55 and 75 years old with primary liver carcinoma and hepatitis B virus infection. The material sequenced was liver tumor tissue from sampling region 1. Described subset: tumor region T1, superior pole. The chain's CDR3 is CASSLEGVGGQYF. DNA of the CDR3: TGTGCCAGCAGCTTAGAGGGGGTGGGGGGGCAGTACTTC.